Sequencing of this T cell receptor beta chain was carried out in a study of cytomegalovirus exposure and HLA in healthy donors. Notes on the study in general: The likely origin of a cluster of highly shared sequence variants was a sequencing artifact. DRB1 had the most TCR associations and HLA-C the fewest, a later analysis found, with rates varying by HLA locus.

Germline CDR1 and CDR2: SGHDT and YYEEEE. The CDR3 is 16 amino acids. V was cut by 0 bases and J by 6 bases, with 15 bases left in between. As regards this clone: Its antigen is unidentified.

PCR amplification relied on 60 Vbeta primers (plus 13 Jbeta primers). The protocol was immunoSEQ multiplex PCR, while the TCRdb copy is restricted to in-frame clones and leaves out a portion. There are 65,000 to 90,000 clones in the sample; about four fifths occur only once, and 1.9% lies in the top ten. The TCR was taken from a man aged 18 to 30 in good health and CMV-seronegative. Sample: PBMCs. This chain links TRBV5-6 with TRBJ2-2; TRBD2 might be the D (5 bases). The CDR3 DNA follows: TGTGCCAGCAGCTTGGGTGGGAGTTGGGTCGCCGGGGAGCTGTTTTTT. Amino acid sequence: CASSLGGSWVAGELFF.